This T cell receptor beta chain emerged from a study of blood T cell repertoires in COVID-19. Study as a whole: The United States, Italy and Spain supplied acute and convalescent COVID-19 samples. In each case, the material was cDNA or gDNA derived from T cells, B-cell-depleted T cells, or PBMCs.

Authors' analysis steps: Amplifying reference gene primers gave estimates of nucleated cell counts. The table came from immunoSEQ multiplex PCR; TCRdb's copy has only in-frame clones and leaves some out. For V, J and clone size, that table is used; D and trimming come from the DNA. Here the sample spans some 87,000 clones, roughly 90% being singletons. Looked up from germline, CDR1 is LGHNT and CDR2 is FRNRAP. V was trimmed by 1 base and J by 4 bases, leaving 11 bases between them. There are 15 residues in the CDR3. The Seattle site enrolled patients during active infection and followed them longitudinally.

The chain uses TRBV12-5 and TRBJ2-1, with unresolved D. The receptor was isolated from a human donor with COVID-19, enrolled during active disease. The donor label of this sample is uncertain. The sequenced sample consisted of peripheral blood. CDR3 residues: CASGLDLVSYNEQFF. Here the CDR3 DNA reads TGTGCTAGTGGTTTGGACCTAGTTTCTTACAATGAGCAGTTCTTC.